What follows are 20 T cell receptor beta chains derived from one specimen sequenced in a study of STAT3 mutations in large granular lymphocyte leukemia. TCRdb's table, derived via immunoSEQ multiplex PCR, lists solely in-frame clones and lacks some. The sample holds about 42,000 clones; about 81% are singletons and the top ten take roughly 0.4%. Broader study findings: In T-cell large granular lymphocyte leukemia, about half of patients showed multiple immunodominant subclonotypes.

These TCRs are of unknown antigen specificity. Material: PBMCs. The receptors originated from a human donor with T large granular lymphocyte leukemia. Some clones in this sample may be carry-over from other donors' samples.

The chain is built from TRBV5-1 and TRBJ2-5; 7 positions match TRBD1. The CDR3 has 14 residues. CDR1 is SGHRS and CDR2 is YFSETQ in the germline V gene. V trimming: 3 bases; J trimming: 4 bases; junction bases outside the gene matches: 6. The CDR3 sequence: CASSWQGVVETQYF. DNA for the CDR3: TGCGCCAGCAGCTGGCAGGGGGTGGTAGAGACCCAGTACTTC. Drawing the rest from reference TRBV5-1 and TRBJ2-5, the complete variable domain is KAGVTQTPRYLIKTRGQQVTLSCSPISGHRSVSWYQQTPGQGLQFLFEYFSETQRNKGNFPGRFSGRQFSNSRSEMNVSTLELGDSALYLCASSWQGVVETQYFGPGTRLLVL.

The chain carries TRBV5-6 and TRBJ2-7; D perhaps matches TRBD2 (6 bases). Per germline, CDR1 SGHDT and CDR2 YYEEEE. V was cut by 1 base and J by 2 bases, with 13 bases left in between. The CDR3 extends over 15 amino acids. The CDR3 DNA follows: TGTGCCAGCAGCTTGTTCGGGACTGAGGCCTACGAGCAGTACGTC. It yields the protein CASSLFGTEAYEQYV.

V is TRBV5-1 and J is TRBJ1-4, with D possibly matching TRBD1 (6 bases). V shed 4 bases and J shed 5 bases, with 9 bases lying between them. This CDR3 comprises 13 residues. The germline V gene has CDR1 SGHRS and CDR2 YFSETQ. The CDR3 reads CASSPDSNEKLFF. CDR3 DNA: TGCGCCAGCAGCCCGGACAGCAATGAAAAACTGTTTTTT.

J is TRBJ2-5 and V is TRBV5-1; either TRBD1 or TRBD2 may fit D (5 bases each). The germline V gene has CDR1 SGHRS and CDR2 YFSETQ. This CDR3 has 14 amino acids. V dropped 4 bases and J dropped 1 base, with 11 bases sitting between them. CDR3 residues: CASSPFGGQETQYF. DNA for the CDR3: TGCGCCAGCAGCCCCTTTGGGGGCCAAGAGACCCAGTACTTC.

This chain connects TRBV10-3 to TRBJ1-1, with no clear D. Trimming stripped 8 bases from V and 1 base from J, with 14 bases between. The CDR3 sequence is 14 residues long. In germline, CDR1 is ENHRY, CDR2 SYGVKD. The CDR3 DNA sequence: TGTGCCATCCGCCTCGTCGAGGCGAACACTGAAGCTTTCTTT. It encodes CAIRLVEANTEAFF.

The CDR3, as DNA: TGTGCCAGCAGCTCCTACGGGACGGACGAGCAGTACTTC. It specifies CASSSYGTDEQYF. This chain links TRBV13 with TRBJ2-7, with D possibly being TRBD1 or TRBD2 (5 bases each). This CDR3 is 13 amino acids long. Trimming shortened V by 4 bases and J by 5 bases, and 12 bases separated the two germline ends. Germline CDR1 PRHDT, CDR2 FYEKMQ (reference sequence).

This CDR3 is CASSLSEGLEAFF. CDR3 coding DNA: TGTGCCAGCAGCTTATCGGAAGGACTTGAAGCTTTCTTT. The rearrangement joins TRBV11-1 to TRBJ1-1; D remains ambiguous. V lost 2 bases to trimming and J lost 7 bases, with 11 bases between them. This CDR3 spans 13 amino acids. Germline loops: CDR1 SGHAT, CDR2 FQDESV (reference sequence).

The chain links TRBV7-8 to TRBJ1-2; D gene uncertain. Germline lookup yields CDR1 SGHVS and CDR2 FQNEAQ. V gave up 5 bases and J gave up 4 bases, with 8 bases separating them. The CDR3 has 12 residues. The CDR3 DNA is TGTGCCAGCAGCCCAGATTCCTATGGCTACACCTTC. Translation gives CASSPDSYGYTF.

The chain employs TRBV4-3 and TRBJ1-2, with D perhaps matching TRBD1 (5 bases). This CDR3 spans 15 amino acids. V gave up 0 bases and J gave up 2 bases, with 10 bases separating them. The germline gives CDR1 LGHNA, CDR2 YSLEER. The CDR3 here is CASSQETAMNYGYTF. DNA for the CDR3: TGCGCCAGCAGCCAAGAGACAGCAATGAACTATGGCTACACCTTC.

The chain recombines TRBV5-1 with TRBJ1-4, with D tentatively TRBD1 (6 bases). The CDR3 is made up of 17 amino acids. V was pared by 0 bases and J by 4 bases, with 16 bases between. Per germline, CDR1 SGHRS and CDR2 YFSETQ. For the CDR3, the DNA is TGCGCCAGCAGCTTGGCCCTGGGGGCGCGGGGTAATGAAAAACTGTTTTTT. Its protein product is CASSLALGARGNEKLFF.

The chain combines TRBV11-2 with TRBJ1-3; D is ambiguous. The germline gives CDR1 SGHAT, CDR2 FQNNGV. This CDR3 contains 17 residues. V was cut by 0 bases and J by 0 bases, with 12 bases left in between. CDR3 in DNA: TGTGCCAGCAGCTTAGATCTCAGTCCTTTCTCTGGAAACACCATATATTTT. Amino acid sequence: CASSLDLSPFSGNTIYF.

This chain connects TRBV18 to TRBJ2-3, with unresolved D. V dropped 0 bases and J dropped 0 bases, with 19 bases sitting between them. The CDR3 has 19 residues. Germline CDR1 reads KGHSH; CDR2 reads LQKENI. The CDR3 DNA follows: TGTGCCAGCTCACCACCTTACAGTGCAATAATCTCTAGCACAGATACGCAGTATTTT. Protein sequence: CASSPPYSAIISSTDTQYF.

This clone showed up just once. The chain carries TRBV7-2 and TRBJ1-2; D ambiguous. V was shortened by 3 bases and J by 3 bases, with 8 bases between the two germline ends. CDR1 is SGHTA, CDR2 FQGNSA, per germline. This CDR3 contains 13 residues. The DNA for the CDR3 is TGTGCCAGCAGCTTGCCGACGGACTATGGCTACACCTTC. It translates to CASSLPTDYGYTF.

J is TRBJ1-2 and V is TRBV5-1; D is possibly TRBD1 (6 bases). Trimming cost V 0 bases and J 4 bases, with 19 bases left between them. The CDR3 length is 17 residues. Per germline, CDR1 SGHRS and CDR2 YFSETQ. The CDR3 loop is CASSLETGRALIYGYTF. The CDR3 nucleotides are TGCGCCAGCAGCTTGGAGACAGGCCGCGCACTTATCTATGGCTACACCTTC.

The J gene is TRBJ2-7, the V gene TRBV10-3; D is unclear. With 0 bases removed from V and 3 bases from J, the gap between germline ends came to 3 bases. The CDR3 runs 12 residues. CDR1 is ENHRY and CDR2 is SYGVKD in the germline V gene. The CDR3 DNA is TGTGCCATCAGTGAGTCATACTACGAGCAGTACGTC. As protein: CAISESYYEQYV.

The chain employs TRBV27 and TRBJ1-5; D is unclear. Trimming took off 4 bases at V and 0 bases at J, with 7 bases between the two ends. From germline, CDR1 is MNHEY and CDR2 SMNVEV (reference sequence). The CDR3 runs to 14 residues. The CDR3 loop is CASSSHSSNQPQHF. In nucleotides, the CDR3 is TGTGCCAGCAGTTCGCACTCTAGCAATCAGCCCCAGCATTTT.

Only one count was recorded for this clone. The chain employs TRBV6-1 and TRBJ1-2; the D is unclear. V gave up 2 bases and J gave up 6 bases, with 16 bases separating them. Germline V gives CDR1 MNHNS, CDR2 SASEGT. This CDR3 has 15 residues. The DNA of the CDR3 is TGTGCCAGCAGTGAATTTTTTTGGGGTGTTCATGGCTACACCTTC. Its protein product is CASSEFFWGVHGYTF.

The chain couples TRBV19 to TRBJ2-1; perhaps TRBD1 as D (6 bases). The CDR3 is 17 residues long. V lost 4 bases to trimming and J lost 0 bases, with 16 bases between them. The germline V gene has CDR1 LNHDA and CDR2 SQIVND (reference sequence). This CDR3 reads CASSTPRRGASYNEQFF. The CDR3 region has the DNA TGTGCCAGTAGTACTCCCCGCAGGGGAGCCTCCTACAATGAGCAGTTCTTC.

This clone was picked up one time. The chain uses TRBV18 and TRBJ1-3; D is ambiguous. The V end lost 2 bases, the J end lost 0 bases, and 14 bases lay between the germline ends. Germline-derived CDR1 and CDR2 are KGHSH and LQKENI. This CDR3 has 17 amino acids. Here the CDR3 DNA reads TGTGCCAGCTCACCAACAGTGGACCCCCTCTCTGGAAACACCATATATTTT. It encodes CASSPTVDPLSGNTIYF.

This sequence joins TRBV2 and TRBJ2-2, with unresolved D. The CDR3 sequence is 15 residues long. Trimming took 4 bases from V and 1 from J, leaving 10 bases between them. Germline lookup yields CDR1 SNHLY and CDR2 FYNNEI. Written as DNA, the CDR3 is TGTGCCAGCAGTGGATTCGTAGGGAACACCGGGGAGCTGTTTTTT. It codes for CASSGFVGNTGELFF.